The 17 T cell receptor beta chains presented below share a single source sample, sequenced in a study of immune reconstitution after stem cell transplant in scleroderma. TCRdb independently ran MiXCR on the RT-PCR reads; one entry per CDR3 protein. Among approximately 5,000 distinct CDR3 sequences listed, 8.5% were seen once. Sampling was performed before or after autologous hematopoietic stem cell transplantation (not recorded which). The receptors stem from a male donor with systemic sclerosis.

Judged by abundance, this clonotype is medium-sized. CDR3 residues: CASTNEGNTGELFF. CDR3 DNA: TGTGCCAGCACCAACGAGGGGAACACCGGGGAGCTGTTTTTT. V is TRBV7-2 and J is TRBJ2-2; D might be TRBD2 (5 bases). Trimming took 7 bases from V and 1 from J, leaving 10 bases between them. The CDR3 is 14 residues long. CDR1 and CDR2 (germline): SGHTA, FQGNSA.

This clonotype is medium-sized (0.01 to 0.1%) by share. The chain links TRBV29-1 to TRBJ2-2; D not resolved. The CDR3 is 13 residues long. Germline V gene sequence: CDR1 SQVTM, CDR2 ANQGSEA. V shed 4 bases and J shed 3 bases, with 9 bases lying between them. The CDR3 DNA reads TGCAGCGTTGCGACGACTCACACCGGGGAGCTGTTTTTT. Protein product: CSVATTHTGELFF.

The chain couples TRBV24-1 to TRBJ1-1; weak D call: TRBD1 (6 bases). V was pared by 3 bases and J by 7 bases, with 11 bases between. Germline lookup yields CDR1 KGHDR and CDR2 SFDVKD. This CDR3 is 13 amino acids long. The CDR3 sequence is CATSDARTDEAFF. The CDR3 nucleotides read TGTGCCACCAGTGATGCTCGGACAGATGAAGCTTTCTTT.

This clonotype qualifies as medium-sized. J is TRBJ1-2 and V is TRBV10-3; the D is unclear. This CDR3 contains 12 residues. Deletions cut 0 bases from V and 8 bases from J, with 7 bases between. Germline V CDR1 and CDR2: ENHRY, SYGVKD. DNA for the CDR3: TGTGCCATCAGTGAGTCCGTCGAAGGCTACACCTTC. Protein sequence: CAISESVEGYTF.

The V call is TRBV11-2, the J call TRBJ2-1; 7 positions agree with TRBD2. The CDR3 is 14 amino acids. Germline assignment: CDR1 SGHAT and CDR2 FQNNGV. V shed 1 base and J 6 bases; nucleotides not matched to a gene: 3. The CDR3 DNA reads TGTGCCAGCAGCTTAGTTGGGGAGGGCAATGAGCAGTTCTTC. Protein product: CASSLVGEGNEQFF.

CDR3 nucleotide sequence: TGCAGCGTTGGTGGGACAGGGGGAACAGATACGCAGTATTTT. Translation: CSVGGTGGTDTQYF. The V call is TRBV29-1, the J call TRBJ2-3, with 11 nucleotides matching TRBD1. CDR3 length: 14 amino acids. Germline assignment: CDR1 SQVTM and CDR2 ANQGSEA. The V gene end was trimmed by 4 bases and the J gene end by 3 bases; junction bases not matched to a gene: 3.

The chain carries TRBV5-1 and TRBJ1-6; D remains unclear. CDR1 is SGHRS, CDR2 YFSETQ, per germline. Deletions cut 0 bases from V and 5 bases from J, with 3 bases between. This CDR3 has 13 amino acids. CDR3 coding DNA: TGCGCCAGCAGCTTGGAGAATAATTCACCCCTCCACTTT. It encodes CASSLENNSPLHF.

This clonotype qualifies as medium-sized (0.01 to 0.1%). The rearrangement links TRBV29-1 to TRBJ2-3, with TRBD2 matching 8 bases. Germline V gives CDR1 SQVTM, CDR2 ANQGSEA. V lost 6 bases and J lost 9; bases outside the gene matches: 14. This CDR3 spans 14 amino acids. CDR3 nucleotide sequence: TGCAGCGTCCATCTGGGACTAGGCGGGACAACGCAGTATTTT. It is translated as CSVHLGLGGTTQYF.

By share, this clonotype counts as medium-sized (0.01 to 0.1%). V gene TRBV6-2 or TRBV6-3 combines with J gene TRBJ1-5; 8 nucleotides agree with TRBD1. The CDR3 has 17 amino acids. CDR1 is MNHEY, CDR2 SVGEGT, per germline. Unmatched junction bases numbered 11, after V lost 6 bases and J lost 1 base. CDR3 bases: TGTGCCAGCAGCATCGTCAGGGGGCAAGGGAGCAATCAGCCCCAGCATTTT. It translates to CASSIVRGQGSNQPQHF.

The chain joins TRBV10-2 to TRBJ2-7, with unresolved D. Germline CDR1 WSHSY, CDR2 SAAADI. The V gene lost 3 bases and the J gene lost 0 bases, with 6 bases spanning the gap. CDR3 size: 13 residues. CDR3 protein: CASSEGSSYEQYF. The CDR3 DNA is TGCGCCAGCAGTGAAGGAAGCTCCTACGAGCAGTACTTC.

The CDR3 DNA is TGTGCCAGCAGCTTAGATAGCGGGGGGGCCGGTGAGCAGTTCTTC. As protein: CASSLDSGGAGEQFF. V and J are TRBV7-2 and TRBJ2-1, with 11 bases matching TRBD2. The CDR3 has 15 amino acids. Per the germline V gene, CDR1 is SGHTA and CDR2 is FQGNSA. V gave up 1 base and J gave up 9 bases; unmatched junction bases: 5.

This clonotype is labeled as medium-sized. V usage is TRBV7-9 and J usage is TRBJ2-1, with a tentative D call TRBD1 (5 bases). V was cut by 1 base and J by 5 bases, with 9 bases left in between. CDR1 and CDR2 from the germline V gene are SEHNR and FQNEAQ (reference sequence). The CDR3 is 14 amino acids. The CDR3 region is CASSLVRGNNEQFF. The CDR3 DNA reads as TGTGCCAGCAGCTTAGTAAGGGGAAACAATGAGCAGTTCTTC.

V gene TRBV3-1 combines with J gene TRBJ1-2; D is uncertain. The CDR3 sequence is 13 residues long. V lost 0 bases and J 7 bases, leaving 9 bases between the germline ends. In germline, CDR1 is LGHDT, CDR2 YNNKEL (reference sequence). In DNA form, the CDR3 reads TGTGCCAGCAGCCAAGATGGAAGGGTTGGCTACACCTTC. This encodes CASSQDGRVGYTF.

This chain links TRBV11-2 with TRBJ2-1; D is unresolved. The germline V gene encodes CDR1 SGHAT and CDR2 FQNNGV. The CDR3 covers 20 residues. V dropped 0 bases and J dropped 5 bases, with 26 bases sitting between them. CDR3 in DNA: TGTGCCAGCAGCTTAGATCCGCTGGCCAACAGTTATGACCCCCACAATGAGCAGTTCTTC. Amino acid sequence: CASSLDPLANSYDPHNEQFF.

This clonotype has more than one count but fewer than ten. The genes are TRBV7-2 and TRBJ2-1; 7 nucleotides line up with TRBD1. This CDR3 is built from 15 residues. Unmatched junction bases numbered 12, after V lost 5 bases and J lost 8 bases. Looked up from germline, CDR1 is SGHTA and CDR2 is FQGNSA. This chain's CDR3 is CASSLGQTNRDEQFF. For the CDR3, the DNA is TGTGCCAGCAGCCTGGGACAGACGAATCGGGATGAGCAGTTCTTC.

V and J are TRBV7-8 and TRBJ2-6, with D uncertain. V was clipped by 2 bases and J by 0 bases, with 11 bases between them. Germline V gives CDR1 SGHVS, CDR2 FQNEAQ. This CDR3 has 17 residues. DNA for the CDR3: TGTGCCAGCAGCTTACCTAGTCACAGCTCTGGGGCCAACGTCCTGACTTTC. It translates to CASSLPSHSSGANVLTF.

This clonotype is medium-sized. The V call is TRBV7-2, the J call TRBJ2-3; D call uncertain. The V gene's germline CDR1 is SGHTA and CDR2 FQGNSA. The CDR3 covers 12 residues. The V end lost 5 bases, the J end lost 11 bases, and 14 bases lay between the germline ends. The CDR3 loop reads CASSNDLIMQYF. In DNA form, the CDR3 reads TGTGCCAGCAGCAATGACCTGATAATGCAGTATTTT.